The entry that follows covers one TCR beta chain sequence. The data stem from a study of T cell clonotyping in hematopoietic cell transplantation. Unmatched junction bases numbered 15, after V lost 7 bases and J lost 0 bases. This CDR3 is 18 amino acids long. The germline V gene has CDR1 SGHVS and CDR2 FQNEAQ. Clones were sequenced by immunoSEQ multiplex PCR, and TCRdb holds only the in-frame ones, with some missing. The table records 25,000 to 30,000 clones, roughly 84% of them present only once. This sample's time point: recipient sample about 28 days before transplant, after cytoreduction. The chain combines TRBV7-8 with TRBJ1-3; TRBD1 agrees at 7 bases. The sample consisted of peripheral blood mononuclear cells, taken before stem cell transplant. The clonotype originates from a man in his forties with acute myeloid leukemia. Some clones in this sample may be carry-over from other donors' samples. The CDR3 protein is CASTPLIGQANSGNTIYF. In DNA form, the CDR3 reads TGTGCCAGCACCCCCCTAATAGGACAGGCGAACTCTGGAAACACCATATATTTT.